The 12 T cell receptor beta chains below all came from one sample that was sequenced in a study of blood T cell repertoires in COVID-19. Profiling relied on immunoSEQ multiplex PCR, and the TCRdb table lists in-frame clones only, not all of them. The profile shows roughly 400,000 clones, approximately 91% of them singletons. Sequences were obtained from PBMCs or T cells enriched from blood (not recorded which). The receptors were gathered from a woman aged 18-35 years who had been exposed to COVID-19.

This chain links TRBV7-8 with TRBJ2-2, with 7 nucleotides matching TRBD1. CDR1 is SGHVS, CDR2 FQNEAQ, per germline. The CDR3 spans 13 residues. Germline trimming cut 4 bases from V and 6 bases from J; bases unmatched to any gene: 2. The CDR3 here is CASSSRGPGELFF. CDR3 sequence (DNA): TGTGCCAGCAGCTCGAGGGGGCCCGGGGAGCTGTTTTTT.

Many counts were recorded for this clone. CDR3 nucleotides: TGTGCCTGGAGTGTACAGGGACCCCAATTCTATAATTCACCCCTCCACTTT. Translated: CAWSVQGPQFYNSPLHF. The J gene is TRBJ1-6, the V gene TRBV30; maybe TRBD1 (6 bases). V lost 0 bases, J lost 3 bases, and 15 bases lay in between. The CDR3 length is 17 residues. Per germline, CDR1 GTSNPN and CDR2 SVGIG (reference sequence). Based on the CDR3 plus reference TRBV30 and TRBJ1-6, the full variable domain is SQTIHQWPATLVQPVGSPLSLECTVEGTSNPNLYWYRQAAGRGLQLLFYSVGIGQISSEVPQNLSASRPQDRQFILSSKKLLLSDSGFYLCAWSVQGPQFYNSPLHFGNGTRLTVT.

This chain uses TRBV7-2 with TRBJ2-2, with D unclear. The V gene lost 3 bases and the J gene lost 3 bases, with 2 bases spanning the gap. CDR3 length: 12 amino acids. Germline lookup yields CDR1 SGHTA and CDR2 FQGNSA. The CDR3 nucleotides are TGTGCCAGCAGCTTCTACACCGGGGAGCTGTTTTTT. It yields the protein CASSFYTGELFF.

The chain couples TRBV5-6 to TRBJ1-4, with no clear D. V was trimmed by 3 bases and J by 4 bases, leaving 13 bases between them. CDR1 and CDR2 from the germline V gene are SGHDT and YYEEEE. CDR3 length: 15 residues. CDR3: CASSSGPGFNEKLFF. The CDR3, as DNA: TGTGCCAGCAGCTCGGGTCCGGGGTTTAATGAAAAACTGTTTTTT.

The chain links TRBV19 to TRBJ1-5; 12 bases map to TRBD1. The CDR3 loop spans 18 amino acids. Germline CDR1 and CDR2: LNHDA and SQIVND (reference sequence). V trimming: 5 bases; J trimming: 0 bases; junction bases outside the gene matches: 8. This CDR3 reads CASSGGTGGEISNQPQHF. CDR3 coding DNA: TGTGCCAGTAGTGGGGGGACAGGGGGCGAGATTAGCAATCAGCCCCAGCATTTT.

The chain links TRBV7-9 to TRBJ2-7; tentative D call: TRBD1 (6 bases). The CDR3 spans 14 residues. Deletions cut 5 bases from V and 4 bases from J, with 15 bases between. Germline CDR1 and CDR2: SEHNR and FQNEAQ (reference sequence). In DNA, the CDR3 is TGTGCCAGCAGCGAACAGGGTGGTCTGTACGAGCAGTACTTC. This translates into CASSEQGGLYEQYF.

The gene calls are TRBV14 and TRBJ2-7, with D unresolved. With 2 bases removed from V and 2 bases from J, the gap between germline ends came to 7 bases. The CDR3 runs 13 residues. Per the germline V gene, CDR1 is SGHDN and CDR2 is FVKESK. The CDR3 DNA follows: TGTGCCAGCAGCCAATACACAACCTACGAGCAGTACTTC. Amino acids: CASSQYTTYEQYF.

This clone appeared a single time. The genes are TRBV2 and TRBJ1-6; TRBD1 matches 7 bases. Unmatched junction bases numbered 5, after V lost 5 bases and J lost 4 bases. The CDR3 is 15 amino acids. Germline CDR1 and CDR2: SNHLY and FYNNEI. The CDR3 bases are TGTGCCAGCAGTAACGACAGGGAGTATAATTCACCCCTCCACTTT. Translated: CASSNDREYNSPLHF.

The J gene is TRBJ2-1, the V gene TRBV12-5; D remains ambiguous. The V end lost 6 bases, the J end lost 6 bases, and 12 bases lay between the germline ends. Germline-derived CDR1 and CDR2 are LGHNT and FRNRAP. The CDR3 contains 13 residues. The CDR3, as DNA: TGTGCTAGTGGAACCGTTTCGGGCAATGAGCAGTTCTTC. Protein: CASGTVSGNEQFF.

The chain links TRBV6-2 or TRBV6-3 to TRBJ2-1; 12 positions agree with TRBD2. Germline V CDR1 and CDR2: MNHEY, SVGEGT. The CDR3 has 18 amino acids. Trimming cost V 2 bases and J 6 bases; bases outside gene matches: 11. The CDR3 sequence is CASSYRGSSGGARNEQFF. CDR3 sequence (DNA): TGTGCCAGCAGTTACCGCGGATCTAGCGGGGGGGCGCGCAATGAGCAGTTCTTC.

The V gene is TRBV4-1, the J gene TRBJ2-2, with 7 bases lining up with TRBD1. V lost 1 base, J lost 4 bases, and 6 bases stayed unmatched. This CDR3 contains 16 residues. The germline V gene has CDR1 MGHRA and CDR2 YSYEKL. CDR3 nucleotide sequence: TGCGCCAGCAGCCAAGGTGACAGGGTGGTCACCGGGGAGCTGTTTTTT. This sequence encodes CASSQGDRVVTGELFF.

The rearrangement joins TRBV27 to TRBJ2-7; 10 bases agree with TRBD2. CDR3 length: 12 residues. The germline gives CDR1 MNHEY, CDR2 SMNVEV (reference sequence). V was clipped by 6 bases and J by 7 bases; unmatched bases: 3. The CDR3 coding sequence is TGTGCCAGCAGCCAACTAGCGGGGGAGCAGTACTTC. It codes for CASSQLAGEQYF.